This T cell receptor (beta chain) comes out of a study of blood T cell repertoires in COVID-19. Study at large: Acute-phase and convalescent COVID-19 samples originated in the United States, Italy and Spain.

CDR1 and CDR2 from the germline V gene are SGDLS and YYNGEE. The CDR3 is 15 residues long. V dropped 2 bases and J dropped 0; count of bases not matched to a gene: 2. Generated by immunoSEQ multiplex PCR, the TCRdb table keeps only in-frame clones and is missing some. The repertoire holds some 120,000 clones, with 75% to 90% as singletons. This clone was counted only a few times. This clonotype was obtained from a man aged 65 to 79 with acute or convalescent COVID-19. The specimen sequenced was peripheral blood. The genes are TRBV9 and TRBJ2-1, with 7 bases that match TRBD1. CDR3 sequence: CASSVPGGSYNEQFF. CDR3 nucleotide sequence: TGTGCCAGCAGCGTCCCAGGGGGCTCCTACAATGAGCAGTTCTTC.